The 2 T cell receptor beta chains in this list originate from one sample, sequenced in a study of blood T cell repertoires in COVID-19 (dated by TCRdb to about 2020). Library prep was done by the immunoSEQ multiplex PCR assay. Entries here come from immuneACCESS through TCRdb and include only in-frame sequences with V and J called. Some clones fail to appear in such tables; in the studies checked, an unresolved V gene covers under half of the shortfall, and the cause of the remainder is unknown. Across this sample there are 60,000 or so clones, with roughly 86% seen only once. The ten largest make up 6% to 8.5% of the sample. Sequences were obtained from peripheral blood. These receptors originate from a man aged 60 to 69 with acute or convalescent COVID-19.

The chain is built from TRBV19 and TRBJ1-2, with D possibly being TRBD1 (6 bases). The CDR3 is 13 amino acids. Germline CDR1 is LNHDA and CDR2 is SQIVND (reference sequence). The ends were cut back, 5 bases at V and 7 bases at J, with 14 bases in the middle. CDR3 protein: CASSPGTSSGYTF. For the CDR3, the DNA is TGTGCCAGTAGTCCCGGGACAAGTAGTGGCTACACCTTC.

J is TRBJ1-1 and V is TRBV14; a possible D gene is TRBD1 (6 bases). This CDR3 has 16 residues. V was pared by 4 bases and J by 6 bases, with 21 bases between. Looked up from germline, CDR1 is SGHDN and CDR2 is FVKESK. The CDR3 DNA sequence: TGTGCCAGCAGCCGTTCAGGGGTCTTACGGGACGCTGAAGCTTTCTTT. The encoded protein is CASSRSGVLRDAEAFF.